Following are 7 T cell receptor beta chains from one sample sequenced in a study of cytomegalovirus exposure and HLA in healthy donors (dated by TCRdb to about 2017). Preparation of the library involved the immunoSEQ multiplex PCR assay. For the multiplex PCR, a mixture combining 60 forward primers for TCR Vbeta segments and 13 reverse primers for TCR Jbeta segments was used. Not all clones reach the TCRdb copy of this immuneACCESS table, which keeps in-frame sequences only. Checked studies attribute under half of the gap to unresolved V genes and leave the rest unexplained. A total of some 110,000 clones appear in this sample, over 80% of them only once. Of the sample, approximately 2.1% falls within the top ten clones. Sequencing input: PBMCs. The origin of the receptors is a man aged 25-45 years in good health and CMV-seronegative.

This clone was detected only once. The J gene is TRBJ2-5, the V gene TRBV6-6; 12 nucleotides align to TRBD2. The CDR3 consists of 15 residues. Germline CDR1 and CDR2: MNHNY and SVGAGI (reference sequence). V shed 7 bases and J 3 bases; nucleotides not matched to a gene: 6. CDR3 region: CASIQTSGGKETQYF. Written as DNA, the CDR3 is TGTGCCAGCATCCAGACTAGCGGGGGTAAAGAGACCCAGTACTTC.

This clone was detected once. The V and J genes are TRBV28 and TRBJ1-6; tentatively, D is TRBD1 (6 bases). Trimming left V 2 bases short and J 1 base short, with 24 bases between. The CDR3 is made up of 21 amino acids. Looked up from germline, CDR1 is MDHEN and CDR2 is SYDVKM. The CDR3 DNA is TGTGCCAGCAGTTTAAGGTCGCTTGACAGGTTGTTGAAGTCCTATAATTCACCCCTCCACTTT. Translated, it gives CASSLRSLDRLLKSYNSPLHF. Complete variable domain (other parts from reference TRBV28 and TRBJ1-6): DVKVTQSSRYLVKRTGEKVFLECVQDMDHENMFWYRQDPGLGLRLIYFSYDVKMKEKGDIPEGYSVSREKKERFSLILESASTNQTSMYLCASSLRSLDRLLKSYNSPLHFGNGTRLTVT.

CDR3 nucleotides: TGTGCCAGCAGCTTGGTGGGACTAGCGGGGGCAGATACGCAGTATTTT. The encoded protein is CASSLVGLAGADTQYF. This sequence joins TRBV5-6 and TRBJ2-3; the match to TRBD2 covers 14 bases. The CDR3 length is 16 residues. The trim removed 0 bases at V and 4 bases at J, leaving 1 base unmatched. Per germline, CDR1 SGHDT and CDR2 YYEEEE.

The V gene is TRBV9, the J gene TRBJ1-6, with D possibly TRBD1 on 6 matching bases. The V gene's germline CDR1 is SGDLS and CDR2 YYNGEE. V gave up 0 bases and J gave up 5 bases, with 12 bases separating them. The CDR3 length is 16 residues. The CDR3 region is CASSVVDRKDNSPLHF. CDR3 nucleotide sequence: TGTGCCAGCAGCGTAGTTGACAGGAAGGATAATTCACCCCTCCACTTT.

This clone has a single count. This chain uses TRBV5-1 with TRBJ2-3; tentative D call: TRBD2 (5 bases). Germline V lookup: CDR1 SGHRS, CDR2 YFSETQ. With 6 bases removed from V and 1 base from J, the gap between germline ends came to 9 bases. This CDR3 is 13 amino acids long. CDR3: CASKSGGTDTQYF. The DNA for the CDR3 is TGCGCCAGCAAGTCCGGGGGCACAGATACGCAGTATTTT.

This chain uses TRBV10-1 with TRBJ2-7; D is undetermined. Deletions cut 4 bases from V and 0 bases from J, with 7 bases between. CDR1 and CDR2 (germline): WNHNN, SYGVQD (reference sequence). This CDR3 contains 13 residues. CDR3 sequence (DNA): TGCGCCAGCAGTGGTCCTCCCTCCTACGAGCAGTACTTC. Translation gives CASSGPPSYEQYF.

The rearrangement links TRBV9 to TRBJ1-1; D is perhaps TRBD1 (5 bases). V gave up 2 bases and J gave up 5 bases, with 10 bases separating them. The CDR3 is 13 residues long. Looked up from germline, CDR1 is SGDLS and CDR2 is YYNGEE. The CDR3 reads CASSVGGWTEAFF. The CDR3, as DNA: TGTGCCAGCAGCGTCGGGGGATGGACTGAAGCTTTCTTT. Together with reference TRBV9 and TRBJ1-1, the CDR3 gives the full variable domain: DSGVTQTPKHLITATGQRVTLRCSPRSGDLSVYWYQQSLDQGLQFLIQYYNGEERAKGNILERFSAQQFPDLHSELNLSSLELGDSALYFCASSVGGWTEAFFGQGTRLTVV.